This record concerns one TCR beta chain sequence. It lacks a known antigen. No base quality values were provided; no much bigger clone lies one nucleotide off. The data are from a study of blood T cell repertoires in COVID-19 (dated by TCRdb to 2018 to 2020). Regarding the study in general: The collaborator samples originated in the United States, Italy and Spain and spanned the acute and convalescent phases of COVID-19. Subjects who had been exposed to COVID-19, were actively infected with it, or had recovered from it provided the deeply sampled blood TCRbeta repertoires that made up the dataset. The sample metadata nearly always contained a de-identified subject ID, COVID-19 status, age in years and sex. Where HLA class I and class II types were available, the types were taken from metadata supplied by the sample provider, not from assay-based typing. The material from the prospective study consisted of cDNA or gDNA derived from T cells, B-cell-depleted T cells, or PBMCs. The samples were drawn from two sources: the first 160 participants of the ongoing ImmuneRACE study, and about 1,300 subjects contributed by 6 global collaborators. The repertoires were released in a freely available public database meant as a resource for research on the immune response to SARS-CoV-2. Results the study describes overall, beyond this receptor: The quantity of clinical and demographic metadata differed by source and by participant and was supplied without curation.

The immunoSEQ Assay, a bias-controlled multiplex PCR, was used to amplify TCRbeta CDR3 regions from genomic DNA. Under the source paper's analysis protocol: Nucleated cell counts per sample were estimated from amplification of reference gene primers within the assay. To quantify the absolute abundance of each unique TCRbeta CDR3 rearrangement, sequence reads were collapsed and filtered. For each sample, productive Simpson clonality was calculated as the square root of Simpson's diversity index across productive rearrangements. Drawn from immuneACCESS, this table holds only the in-frame rearrangements with V and J called that TCRdb kept. Clones are partly lost; checked studies trace under half to an unresolved V gene and leave the rest unexplained. V and J calls plus clone size are reproduced from that table; the DNA served to infer D and trimming. The sample table holds roughly 290,000 clones, of which around 86% were seen once. Clones ranked in the top ten supply roughly 2.1% of the sample.

Counted from cysteine to phenylalanine, this CDR3 has 15 amino acids. The kept DNA is CDR3 alone, 45 bases in frame from the first base. Trimming costs V 3 bases and J 0 bases, and their ends lie 9 bases apart. The germline V gene specifies MNHNS as CDR1 and SASEGT as CDR2. A second Seattle source provided samples from volunteer blood donors who had recovered from COVID-19. Collaborating institutions collected whole blood in K2EDTA tubes following their own protocols. For TCRbeta analysis, collaborators shipped samples as frozen whole blood, isolated PBMCs, or DNA extracted from either of those sample types.

This sequence was found in a woman in her 30s who had recovered from COVID-19. The rearranged segments are TRBV6-1 and TRBJ1-3; the D gene remains uncertain. What was sequenced was peripheral blood. The nucleotide sequence reads TGTGCCAGCAGTGAGGTCGGAGTCTCTGGAAACACCATATATTTT. Its protein product is CASSEVGVSGNTIYF.